This T cell receptor beta chain stems from a study of OX40 agonist ivuxolimab in advanced cancers. Study summary: Clinicians treated patients with ivuxolimab, an agonistic anti-OX40 (CD134) antibody. Of mixed ages from 23 to 79 and averaging roughly 60 years, the group was about 80% male. Findings of the study overall: Near-lowest levels of clonal expansion characterized partial responders at 0.1-3.0 mg/kg. It was also the case that some nonresponders had low normalized T-cell clonal expansion.

Concerning this clone: What it binds is not known.

Libraries were prepared by immunoSEQ multiplex PCR; TCRdb keeps only in-frame clonotypes and omits some of them. The top ten hold 2.5% to 3% of the sample, which has tens of thousands of clones, roughly 88% seen once. The CDR3 is 11 amino acids. V lost 4 bases to trimming and J lost 1 base, with 2 bases between them. Germline values: CDR1 SGHDT, CDR2 YYEEEE. This specimen was CD4+ or CD8+ T cells sorted from blood, taken in a trial of the OX40 agonist ivuxolimab. The receptor was derived from an adult with an advanced solid tumor such as melanoma, head and neck, liver or kidney cancer. V usage is TRBV5-6 and J usage is TRBJ2-5, with D hard to call. The CDR3 DNA reads as TGTGCCAGCAGCGCCCAAGAGACCCAGTACTTC. Translating gives CASSAQETQYF.